These T cell receptor beta chains were read from a single sample in a study of spatial heterogeneity in lung cancer. MiXCR, run by TCRdb on the 5' RACE reads, gives a single entry per CDR3 protein. The data contain tens of thousands of distinct CDR3 sequences, about 12% of them seen just once; the ten biggest clones take up 35% to 45%. The input for sequencing was PBMCs, taken at surgery. These receptors originate from a male donor with early-stage non-small cell lung cancer. Both conserved end residues are part of each CDR3. A D gene is named only where the DNA matches it firmly. Expanded clones are given a class, and other clones once, few, many or no size at all.

>few|TRBJ2-5|TRBV5-8|TRBD2
CASSLALAGETQYF
TGTGCCAGCAGCTTGGCCCTAGCGGGAGAGACCCAGTACTTC
>NA|TRBJ2-2|TRBV28|NA
CASSLWGTENTGELFF
TGTGCCAGCAGTTTATGGGGGACGGAGAACACCGGGGAGCTGTTTTTT
>few|TRBJ2-7|TRBV7-9|NA
CASSLAVPPYEQYF
TGTGCCAGCAGCTTAGCGGTACCCCCCTACGAGCAGTACTTC
>few|TRBJ2-7|TRBV29-1|NA
CSAGTSYEQYF
TGCAGCGCAGGGACTTCCTACGAGCAGTACTTC
>few|TRBJ2-1|TRBV28|TRBD2
CASSNGFTSGGNNEQFF
TGTGCCAGCAGTAACGGGTTCACTAGCGGGGGTAACAATGAGCAGTTCTTC
>few|TRBJ2-1|TRBV5-1|NA
CASTPLGGVNEQFF
TGCGCCAGCACCCCGCTCGGGGGAGTTAATGAGCAGTTCTTC
>few|TRBJ2-3|TRBV6-4|NA
CASSDSGLITDTQYF
TGTGCCAGCAGTGACTCGGGATTAATAACAGATACGCAGTATTTT
>NA|TRBJ2-6|TRBV6-2/TRBV6-3|NA
CASSYSVSGANVLTF
TGTGCCAGCAGTTACTCTGTCTCTGGGGCCAACGTCCTGACTTTC
>NA|TRBJ1-6|TRBV20-1|NA
CSASPGRNTPLHF
TGCAGTGCTAGCCCAGGGAGGAATACACCCCTCCACTTT
>NA|TRBJ2-7|TRBV12-3/TRBV12-4|TRBD1
CASRIQGAGSYEQYF
TGTGCCAGCAGGATACAGGGGGCGGGCTCCTACGAGCAGTACTTC
>NA|TRBJ2-7|TRBV6-2/TRBV6-3|NA
CASRDPGPLYEQYF
TGTGCCAGCAGAGATCCGGGACCGCTCTACGAGCAGTACTTC
>many|TRBJ2-6|TRBV12-3/TRBV12-4|NA
CASSLSYVEANVLTF
TGTGCCAGCAGTTTAAGTTACGTGGAGGCCAACGTCCTGACTTTC
>NA|TRBJ2-2|TRBV6-5|TRBD1
CASRKDRVTGELFF
TGTGCCAGCAGAAAAGACAGGGTAACCGGGGAGCTGTTTTTT
>NA|TRBJ2-7|TRBV20-1|TRBD2
CSARARTSLYEQYF
TGCAGTGCTAGAGCTCGGACTAGTTTATACGAGCAGTACTTC
>few|TRBJ2-5|TRBV28|NA
CASSSATGFKETQYF
TGTGCCAGCAGTTCCGCGACAGGTTTTAAAGAGACCCAGTACTTC
>NA|TRBJ2-5|TRBV20-1|TRBD1
CSALRQGETQYF
TGCAGTGCTCTTCGACAGGGAGAGACCCAGTACTTC
>NA|TRBJ1-2|TRBV24-1|NA
CATSDSQGRGYTF
TGTGCCACCAGTGATTCACAGGGTCGTGGCTACACCTTC
>few|TRBJ2-7|TRBV28|TRBD2
CASRASGGPTYEQYF
TGTGCCAGCAGGGCTAGCGGGGGGCCGACCTACGAGCAGTACTTC
>NA|TRBJ2-7|TRBV6-2/TRBV6-3|TRBD2
CASSTPSGRMIAEQYF
TGTGCCAGCAGTACCCCTAGCGGGAGGATGATCGCCGAGCAGTACTTC
>NA|TRBJ1-5|TRBV12-3/TRBV12-4|NA
CASSSKNSNQPQHF
TGTGCCAGCAGTAGCAAGAATAGCAATCAGCCCCAGCATTTT
>NA|TRBJ2-2|TRBV30|NA
CAWSLGQRTGELFF
TGTGCCTGGAGTCTAGGACAGCGCACCGGGGAGCTGTTTTTT
>few|TRBJ2-1|TRBV7-9|NA
CASSLARLLTSSSYNEQFF
TGTGCCAGCAGCTTAGCTAGGCTACTAACTTCGAGCTCCTACAATGAGCAGTTCTTC
>NA|TRBJ2-3|TRBV21-1|NA
CASTTDTQYF
TGTGCCAGTACCACAGATACGCAGTATTTT
>NA|TRBJ2-7|TRBV9|NA
CASSVGPLSGEQYF
TGTGCCAGCAGCGTAGGACCCCTCTCTGGCGAGCAGTACTTC
>NA|TRBJ2-7|TRBV19|TRBD1
CASSTKDRGDYEQYF
TGTGCCAGTAGTACAAAGGACAGGGGCGACTACGAGCAGTACTTC
>NA|TRBJ2-1|TRBV2|TRBD2
CASRASSGRVYNEQFF
TGTGCCAGCAGAGCTTCCAGCGGGAGGGTCTACAATGAGCAGTTCTTC
>NA|TRBJ2-7|TRBV11-2|NA
CASSRPLIPYEQYF
TGTGCCAGCAGCCGACCCCTGATACCCTACGAGCAGTACTTC
>NA|TRBJ2-1|TRBV7-9|TRBD2
CASLTPGLAGGGQFF
TGTGCCAGCTTGACACCGGGACTAGCGGGAGGTGGGCAGTTCTTC
>few|TRBJ2-1|TRBV6-2/TRBV6-3|NA
CASSPPAQPGNEQFF
TGTGCCAGCAGTCCCCCGGCCCAGCCGGGGAATGAGCAGTTCTTC
>few|TRBJ1-1|TRBV11-3|NA
CASSARDGNTEAFF
TGTGCCAGCAGCGCTAGAGACGGGAACACTGAAGCTTTCTTT
>few|TRBJ2-1|TRBV3-1|TRBD2
CASSPTSGSYNEQFF
TGTGCCAGCAGCCCCACTAGCGGATCTTACAATGAGCAGTTCTTC
>many|TRBJ1-4|TRBV29-1|TRBD1
CSAGTGTSEKLFF
TGCAGCGCCGGGACAGGGACGTCTGAAAAACTGTTTTTT
>NA|TRBJ1-5|TRBV27|NA
CASSLTPVHSNQPQHF
TGTGCCAGCAGTTTAACACCCGTGCATAGCAATCAGCCCCAGCATTTT
>NA|TRBJ1-2|TRBV7-9|NA
CAVSPADYGYTF
TGTGCCGTCTCTCCCGCAGACTATGGCTACACCTTC
>few|TRBJ2-3|TRBV18|TRBD2
CASSPLPLAGGLDTQYF
TGTGCCAGCTCACCACTCCCCCTAGCGGGGGGGCTTGATACGCAGTATTTT
>once|TRBJ2-3|TRBV24-1|NA
CATSDDGTAYTQYF
TGTGCCACCAGTGATGACGGGACCGCCTATACGCAGTATTTT
>NA|TRBJ2-5|TRBV28|TRBD1
CASSLLGTGGGETQYF
TGTGCCAGCAGTTTATTAGGGACAGGGGGAGGTGAGACCCAGTACTTC
>few|TRBJ1-1|TRBV20-1|NA
CSARDQTGEAFF
TGCAGTGCTAGAGACCAGACAGGTGAAGCTTTCTTT
>few|TRBJ1-5|TRBV21-1|NA
CASSKEAGKGENQPQHF
TGTGCCAGCAGCAAAGAGGCAGGGAAGGGGGAAAATCAGCCCCAGCATTTT
>few|TRBJ2-6|TRBV7-2|TRBD1
CASSPTGGASGANVLTF
TGTGCCAGCAGCCCGACAGGGGGGGCCTCTGGGGCCAACGTCCTGACTTTC
>NA|TRBJ2-7|TRBV2|NA
CASSPLRYEQYF
TGTGCCAGCAGTCCCCTTCGCTACGAGCAGTACTTC
>NA|TRBJ2-3|TRBV10-3|TRBD2
CAISGELAGGTDTQYF
TGTGCCATCAGTGGGGAACTAGCGGGTGGCACAGATACGCAGTATTTT
>NA|TRBJ1-2|TRBV29-1|NA
CSVESPRGYTF
TGCAGCGTTGAAAGCCCGAGGGGCTACACCTTC
>many|TRBJ2-3|TRBV7-6|NA
CASSLVGGGSTDTQYF
TGTGCCAGCAGCTTAGTTGGGGGCGGAAGCACAGATACGCAGTATTTT
>NA|TRBJ1-5|TRBV20-1|NA
CSARGSVRGSNQPQHF
TGCAGTGCTAGAGGATCGGTTAGGGGCAGCAATCAGCCCCAGCATTTT
>NA|TRBJ2-2|TRBV20-1|TRBD2
CSARGSSGTGELFF
TGCAGTGCTAGAGGGTCTAGCGGCACCGGGGAGCTGTTTTTT
>few|TRBJ2-7|TRBV7-9|NA
CASSFNLRGPHPYEQYF
TGTGCCAGCAGCTTTAATCTTCGAGGGCCTCATCCCTACGAGCAGTACTTC
>few|TRBJ2-1|TRBV19|TRBD1
CASSGFRGQGDNEQFF
TGTGCCAGTAGTGGATTCAGGGGGCAGGGTGACAATGAGCAGTTCTTC
>few|TRBJ2-3|TRBV7-2|TRBD2
CASSPLLAGANTQYF
TGTGCCAGCAGCCCATTACTAGCGGGAGCAAATACGCAGTATTTT
>NA|TRBJ2-7|TRBV9|NA
CASSVGPGASYEQYF
TGTGCCAGCAGCGTAGGCCCGGGAGCTTCCTACGAGCAGTACTTC
>NA|TRBJ2-1|TRBV19|TRBD2
CASRIRTSGSEQFF
TGTGCCAGTAGAATTCGGACTAGCGGGAGTGAGCAGTTCTTC
>NA|TRBJ2-1|TRBV7-2|NA
CASSLTTGGTSYNEQFF
TGTGCCAGCAGCTTAACGACGGGCGGGACCTCCTACAATGAGCAGTTCTTC
>NA|TRBJ2-1|TRBV6-2/TRBV6-3|NA
CASSPIHTSPDDNEQFF
TGTGCCAGCAGTCCCATCCATACTAGCCCTGACGACAATGAGCAGTTCTTC
>many|TRBJ1-5|TRBV4-3|NA
CASSQDWSRNQPQHF
TGCGCCAGCAGCCAAGATTGGTCGCGAAATCAGCCCCAGCATTTT
>NA|TRBJ2-5|TRBV9|NA
CASSVGTGQRETQYF
TGTGCCAGCAGCGTAGGTACAGGGCAGCGGGAGACCCAGTACTTC
>many|TRBJ2-7|TRBV18|NA
CASSPDSYEQYF
TGTGCCAGCAGCCCTGACTCCTACGAGCAGTACTTC
>NA|TRBJ1-6|TRBV20-1|NA
CSARVTRTTYNSPLHF
TGCAGTGCTAGAGTCACGAGGACAACCTATAATTCACCCCTCCACTTT
>NA|TRBJ1-5|TRBV6-2/TRBV6-3|NA
CASRKSGESSNQPQHF
TGTGCCAGCAGGAAGTCCGGCGAGTCTAGCAATCAGCCCCAGCATTTT
>many|TRBJ2-7|TRBV27|TRBD1
CASRIGTGAHEQYF
TGTGCCAGCAGGATCGGGACAGGGGCCCACGAGCAGTACTTC